The TCR beta chain under discussion was sequenced for a study of cytomegalovirus exposure and HLA in healthy donors. Study-level results: Cytomegalovirus status, reportedly, was diagnosed with high specificity and sensitivity by the classifier. Among the sequence variants, a highly shared cluster was likely an artifact of sequencing. The study found most TCR sequences rare, yet found some public TCRs in many donors. HLA alleles were associated with 16,951 TCR beta sequences in a later analysis at 0.05 false discovery rate.

Looked up from germline, CDR1 is MDHEN and CDR2 is SYDVKM. V lost 3 bases, J lost 9 bases, and 2 bases stayed unmatched. The CDR3 sequence is 12 residues long. It was with 60 Vbeta and 13 Jbeta primers that the PCR ran. The repertoire was sequenced with immunoSEQ multiplex PCR; TCRdb's copy has only in-frame clones and lacks some. The sample holds some 190,000 clones, around 83% seen once. About this clone: What it binds is unknown.

The gene calls are TRBV28 and TRBJ2-1, with TRBD2 matching over 7 bases. The TCR originated in a woman between 35 and 50 years old in good health and CMV-seronegative. Sequencing input: PBMCs. For the CDR3, the DNA is TGTGCCAGCAGTTTGTGGGGGGGTGAGCAGTTCTTC. Its translation is CASSLWGGEQFF.